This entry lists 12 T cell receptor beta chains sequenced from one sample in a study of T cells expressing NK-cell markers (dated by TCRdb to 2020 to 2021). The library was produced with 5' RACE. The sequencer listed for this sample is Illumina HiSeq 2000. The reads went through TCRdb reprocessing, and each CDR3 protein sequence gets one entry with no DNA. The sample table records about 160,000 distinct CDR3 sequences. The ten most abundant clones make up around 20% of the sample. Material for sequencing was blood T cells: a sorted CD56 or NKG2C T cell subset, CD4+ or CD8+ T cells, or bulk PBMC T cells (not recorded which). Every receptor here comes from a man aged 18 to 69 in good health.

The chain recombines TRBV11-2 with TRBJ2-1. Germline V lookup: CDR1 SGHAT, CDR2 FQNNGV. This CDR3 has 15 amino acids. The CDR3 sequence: CASSSLSKGYNEQFF.

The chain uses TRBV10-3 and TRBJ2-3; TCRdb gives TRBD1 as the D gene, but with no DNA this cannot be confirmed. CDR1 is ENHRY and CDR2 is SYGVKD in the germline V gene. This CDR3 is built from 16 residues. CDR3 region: CAISQRGGGSTDTQYF.

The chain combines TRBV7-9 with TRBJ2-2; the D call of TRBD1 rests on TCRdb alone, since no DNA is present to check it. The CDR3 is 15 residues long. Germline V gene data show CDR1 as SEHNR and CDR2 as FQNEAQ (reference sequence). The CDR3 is CASRERGLDTGELFF.

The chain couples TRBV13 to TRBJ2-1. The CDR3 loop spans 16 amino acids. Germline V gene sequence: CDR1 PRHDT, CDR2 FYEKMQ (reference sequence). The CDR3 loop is CASSPGGAGPLNEQFF. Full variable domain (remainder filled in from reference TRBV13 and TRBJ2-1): AAGVIQSPRHLIKEKRETATLKCYPIPRHDTVYWYQQGPGQDPQFLISFYEKMQSDKGSIPDRFSAQQFSDYHSELNMSSLELGDSALYFCASSPGGAGPLNEQFFGPGTRLTVL.

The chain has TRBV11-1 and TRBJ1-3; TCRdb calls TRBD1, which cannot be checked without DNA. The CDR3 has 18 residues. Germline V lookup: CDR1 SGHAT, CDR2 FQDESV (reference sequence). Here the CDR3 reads CASSLGTFSGEAGNTIYF. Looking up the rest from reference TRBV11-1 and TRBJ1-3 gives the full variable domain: EAEVAQSPRYKITEKSQAVAFWCDPISGHATLYWYRQILGQGPELLVQFQDESVVDDSQLPKDRFSAERLKGVDSTLKIQPAELGDSAMYLCASSLGTFSGEAGNTIYFGEGSWLTVV.

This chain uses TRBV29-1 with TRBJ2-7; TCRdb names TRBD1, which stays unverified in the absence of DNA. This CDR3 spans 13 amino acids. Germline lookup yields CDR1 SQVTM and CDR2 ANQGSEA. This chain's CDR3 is CSVGDGGSYEQYF.

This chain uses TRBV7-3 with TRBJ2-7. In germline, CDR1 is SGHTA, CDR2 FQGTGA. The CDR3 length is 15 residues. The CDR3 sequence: CASSATDQPSYEQYF.

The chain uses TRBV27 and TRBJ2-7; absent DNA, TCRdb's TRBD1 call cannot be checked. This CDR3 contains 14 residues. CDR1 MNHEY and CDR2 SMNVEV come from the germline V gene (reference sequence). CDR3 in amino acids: CASSPGEGVYEQYF.

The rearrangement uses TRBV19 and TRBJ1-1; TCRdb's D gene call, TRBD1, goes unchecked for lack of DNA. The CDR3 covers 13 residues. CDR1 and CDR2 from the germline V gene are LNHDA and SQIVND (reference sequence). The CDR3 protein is CASSMDRETEAFF.

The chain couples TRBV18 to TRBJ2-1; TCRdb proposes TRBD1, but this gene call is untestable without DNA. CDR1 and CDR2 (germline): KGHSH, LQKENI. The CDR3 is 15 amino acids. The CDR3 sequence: CASSPPGQGRYEQFF.

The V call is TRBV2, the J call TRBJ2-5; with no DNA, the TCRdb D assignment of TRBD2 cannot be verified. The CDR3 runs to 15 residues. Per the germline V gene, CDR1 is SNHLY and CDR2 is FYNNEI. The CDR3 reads CASSATSGGALTQYF.

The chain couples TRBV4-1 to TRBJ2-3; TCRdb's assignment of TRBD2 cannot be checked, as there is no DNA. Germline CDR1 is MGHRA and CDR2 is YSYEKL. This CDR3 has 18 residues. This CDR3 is CASSQQELAGGYTDTQYF.